This record looks at one TCR beta chain sequence and its context. As yet, its antigen is unknown. Sequencing targeted TCR beta in blood CD8+ and CD4+ T cells. TEMRA cells were FACS-enriched, unlike CD8+ and CD4+ T cells, which were negatively isolated. The sample comes from a study of CD8 T cells in Susac syndrome. Regarding the study as a whole: The study's TCR sequencing and HLA analysis drew on a certain number of individuals. That number was acknowledged as relatively small.

Random hexamers were used to reverse transcribe an amount of 0.5 to 1 ug RNA. Amplification of TCR beta CDR3 was carried out by immunoSEQ multiplex PCR, which covered 54 Vbeta and 13 Jbeta segments. In TCRdb, the immunoSEQ multiplex PCR reads were re-called with MiXCR into one record per CDR3 protein. The sample lists hundreds of thousands of distinct CDR3 sequences, 65% to 90% seen once, with roughly 0.22% in the top ten. The CDR3 extends over 13 amino acids. Trimming shortened V by 3 bases and J by 8 bases, and 11 bases separated the two germline ends. Germline loops: CDR1 SEHNR, CDR2 FQNEAQ (reference sequence).

The sequenced material came from CD8+ T cells from PBMCs. This receptor was obtained from a human donor with multiple sclerosis. The rearrangement links TRBV7-9 to TRBJ2-1; D is perhaps TRBD1 (8 bases). The CDR3 region is CASSFTGGDEQFF. In DNA, the CDR3 is TGTGCCAGCAGCTTTACAGGGGGGGATGAGCAGTTCTTC.